This entry is about one T cell receptor beta chain. Assay used: immunoSEQ multiplex PCR; TCRdb lists only in-frame clones, some missing. The data contain about 190,000 clones, more than 75% of them singletons. Trimming took 4 bases from V and 8 from J; bases not matched to a gene: 8. The length of the CDR3 is 15 residues. Germline V gene lookup returns CDR1 MNHEY and CDR2 SVGAGI. The data are from a study of blood T cell repertoires in COVID-19. The wider study: Sources were T cells, B-cell-depleted T cells, or PBMCs; the material itself was cDNA or gDNA.

Sequenced material: PBMCs or T cells enriched from blood (not recorded which). The TCR comes from a woman between 50 and 59 years old with acute COVID-19. The V and J genes are TRBV6-5 and TRBJ2-2, with 9 bases aligning to TRBD1. CDR3 DNA: TGTGCCAGCAGTTCACCGGGACAGGGTTTGGGGGAGCTGTTTTTT. It translates to CASSSPGQGLGELFF.